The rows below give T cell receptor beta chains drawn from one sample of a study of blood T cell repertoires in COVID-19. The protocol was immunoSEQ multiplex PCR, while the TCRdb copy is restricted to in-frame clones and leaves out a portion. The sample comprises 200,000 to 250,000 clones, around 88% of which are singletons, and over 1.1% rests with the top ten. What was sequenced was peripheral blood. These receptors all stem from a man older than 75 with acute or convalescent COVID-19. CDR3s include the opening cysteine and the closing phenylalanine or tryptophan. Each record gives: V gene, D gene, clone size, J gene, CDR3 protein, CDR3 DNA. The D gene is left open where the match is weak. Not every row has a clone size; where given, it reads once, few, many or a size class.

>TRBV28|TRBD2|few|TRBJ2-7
CASSGGLGSSYEQYF
TGTGCCAGCAGTGGTGGACTAGGGAGCTCCTACGAGCAGTACTTC
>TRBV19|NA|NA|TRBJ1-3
CASSNPGVGNTIYF
TGTGCCAGTAGTAATCCCGGGGTTGGAAACACCATATATTTT
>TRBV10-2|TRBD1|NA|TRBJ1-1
CASSEGTGFTEAFF
TGCGCCAGCAGTGAAGGGACAGGTTTCACTGAAGCTTTCTTT
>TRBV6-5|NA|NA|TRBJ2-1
CASRTNNYNEQFF
TGTGCCAGCAGGACTAATAACTACAATGAGCAGTTCTTC
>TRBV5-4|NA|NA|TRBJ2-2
CASSLDRTGGTRELFF
TGTGCCAGCAGCTTGGATAGGACAGGAGGGACCAGGGAGCTGTTTTTT
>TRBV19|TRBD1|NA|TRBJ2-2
CASIRGTGVNTGELFF
TGTGCCAGTATTAGAGGGACAGGGGTGAACACCGGGGAGCTGTTTTTT
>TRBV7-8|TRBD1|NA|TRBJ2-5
CASSTVRDRKETQYF
TGTGCCAGCAGCACGGTCCGGGACAGAAAAGAGACCCAGTACTTC
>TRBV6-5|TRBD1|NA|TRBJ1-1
CASKSWTGRFSEAFF
TGTGCCAGCAAGTCCTGGACAGGGAGATTTTCGGAAGCTTTCTTT
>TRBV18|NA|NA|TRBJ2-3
CASSPDRTSTDTQYF
TGTGCCAGCTCGCCGGACAGAACTAGCACAGATACGCAGTATTTT
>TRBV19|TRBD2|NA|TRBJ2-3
CASSPTSGRGPSTDTQYF
TGTGCCAGTAGTCCGACTAGCGGGAGAGGACCTAGCACAGATACGCAGTATTTT
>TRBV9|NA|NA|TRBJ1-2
CASSGEGLGYTF
TGTGCCAGCAGCGGTGAGGGACTAGGCTACACCTTC
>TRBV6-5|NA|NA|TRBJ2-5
CASRLSGKETQYF
TGTGCCAGCAGGCTATCAGGGAAAGAGACCCAGTACTTC
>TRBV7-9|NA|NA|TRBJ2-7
CASSLAPNTHEQYF
TGTGCCAGCAGCTTAGCGCCGAACACCCACGAGCAGTACTTC
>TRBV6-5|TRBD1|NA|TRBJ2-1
CASSYSGTGPYNEQFF
TGTGCCAGCAGTTACTCCGGGACAGGGCCGTACAATGAGCAGTTCTTC
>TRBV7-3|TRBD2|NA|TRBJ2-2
CASSPLAGGTGELFF
TGTGCCAGCAGCCCTCTAGCGGGAGGGACCGGGGAGCTGTTTTTT
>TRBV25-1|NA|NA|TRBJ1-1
CASRGGAATEAFF
TGTGCCAGCAGGGGGGGAGCGGCCACTGAAGCTTTCTTT
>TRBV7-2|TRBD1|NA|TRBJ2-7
CASSPTGQPPKEQYF
TGTGCCAGCAGCCCCACGGGACAGCCCCCTAAGGAGCAGTACTTC
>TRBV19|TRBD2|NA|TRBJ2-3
CASSLASGGVDTQYF
TGTGCCAGTAGCCTAGCTAGCGGGGGAGTAGATACGCAGTATTTT
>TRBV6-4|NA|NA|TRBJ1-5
CASSIEAGGNQPQHF
TGTGCCAGCAGTATAGAAGCCGGAGGCAATCAGCCCCAGCATTTT
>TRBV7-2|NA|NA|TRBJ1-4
CASSSTSQGRLFF
TGTGCCAGCAGCAGCACGTCACAGGGACGACTGTTTTTT
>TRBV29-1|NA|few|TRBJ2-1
CSVAKYNEQFF
TGCAGCGTTGCTAAGTACAATGAGCAGTTCTTC
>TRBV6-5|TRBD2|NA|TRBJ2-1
CASSVAGGPDEQFF
TGTGCCAGCAGCGTAGCGGGGGGGCCCGATGAGCAGTTCTTC
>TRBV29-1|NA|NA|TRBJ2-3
CSVPQGSSTDTQYF
TGCAGCGTTCCCCAGGGGTCGAGCACAGATACGCAGTATTTT
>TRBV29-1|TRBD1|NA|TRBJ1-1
CSASTGGTTEAFF
TGCAGCGCCTCGACAGGGGGAACCACTGAAGCTTTCTTT
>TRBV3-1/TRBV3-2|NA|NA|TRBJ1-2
CASSRVSRRGVLGDYTF
TGTGCCAGCAGCCGGGTTTCAAGACGGGGGGTTTTGGGAGACTACACCTTC
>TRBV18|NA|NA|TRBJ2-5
CASSPPYTSQETQYF
TGTGCCAGCTCACCACCGTACACCTCCCAAGAGACCCAGTACTTC
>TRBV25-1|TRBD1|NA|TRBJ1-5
CASSGRDSFFNQPQHF
TGTGCCAGCAGTGGCCGGGACAGCTTCTTCAATCAGCCCCAGCATTTT
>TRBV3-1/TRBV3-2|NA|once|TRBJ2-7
CASSEGGTGIYEQYF
TGTGCCAGCAGCGAGGGGGGGACAGGAATTTACGAGCAGTACTTC
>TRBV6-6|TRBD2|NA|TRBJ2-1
CASSRLAGRLYNEQFF
TGTGCCAGCAGTCGTCTAGCGGGGCGGCTCTACAATGAGCAGTTCTTC
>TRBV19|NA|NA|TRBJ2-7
CASRDRTTYEQYF
TGTGCCAGTAGAGACAGGACCACCTACGAGCAGTACTTC
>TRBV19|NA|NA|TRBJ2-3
CASRKRQGIPDTQYF
TGTGCCAGTAGAAAGCGCCAGGGAATCCCAGATACGCAGTATTTT
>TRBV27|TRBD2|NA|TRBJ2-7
CASTPSTSGRLTSYEQYF
TGTGCCAGCACCCCTTCGACTAGCGGGAGGTTGACTTCCTACGAGCAGTACTTC
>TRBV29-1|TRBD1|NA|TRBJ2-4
CSVPVGTGYF
TGCAGCGTCCCCGTGGGGACAGGGTATTTC
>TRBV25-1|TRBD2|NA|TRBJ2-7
CASSELAGATYEQYF
TGTGCCAGCAGTGAACTAGCGGGAGCAACCTACGAGCAGTACTTC
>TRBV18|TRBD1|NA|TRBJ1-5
CASSPGTGAGQPQHF
TGTGCCAGCTCACCCGGGACAGGGGCCGGTCAGCCCCAGCATTTT
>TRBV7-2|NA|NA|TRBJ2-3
CASSAGGAGGTDTQYF
TGTGCCAGCAGCGCGGGCGGGGCTGGGGGCACAGATACGCAGTATTTT
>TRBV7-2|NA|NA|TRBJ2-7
CASSTAGGAYEQYF
TGTGCCAGCAGCACCGCGGGCGGAGCCTACGAGCAGTACTTC
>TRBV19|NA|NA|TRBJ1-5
CASSILGQPQHF
TGTGCCAGTAGTATATTGGGCCAGCCCCAGCATTTT
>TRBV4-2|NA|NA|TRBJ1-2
CASSQALAGAGYTF
TGTGCCAGCAGCCAAGCCTTAGCGGGGGCAGGTTACACCTTC
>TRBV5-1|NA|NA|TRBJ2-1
CASSFRIGGDNEQFF
TGCGCCAGCAGCTTTCGAATTGGCGGGGACAATGAGCAGTTCTTC
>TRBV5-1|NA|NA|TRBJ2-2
CASSLALSGASGELFF
TGCGCCAGCAGCTTGGCTTTATCAGGGGCCTCCGGGGAGCTGTTTTTT
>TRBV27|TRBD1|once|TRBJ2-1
CASSLGQGSSYNEQFF
TGTGCCAGCAGCCTAGGACAGGGCAGCTCCTACAATGAGCAGTTCTTC
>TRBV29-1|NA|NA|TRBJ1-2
CSGGPTGEGYTF
TGCAGCGGGGGACCCACGGGGGAGGGCTACACCTTC
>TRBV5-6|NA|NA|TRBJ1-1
CASSFWGGLSTEAFF
TGTGCCAGCAGCTTTTGGGGAGGGCTGAGCACTGAAGCTTTCTTT
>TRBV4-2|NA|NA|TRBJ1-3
CASSQDWGESGNTIYF
TGTGCCAGCAGCCAAGATTGGGGGGAATCTGGAAACACCATATATTTT
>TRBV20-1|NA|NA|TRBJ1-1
CSASGRASRANTEAFF
TGCAGTGCTAGTGGTAGAGCAAGTAGAGCCAACACTGAAGCTTTCTTT
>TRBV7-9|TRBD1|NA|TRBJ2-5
CASSPGDRGQQETQYF
TGTGCCAGCAGCCCGGGGGACAGGGGCCAACAAGAGACCCAGTACTTC
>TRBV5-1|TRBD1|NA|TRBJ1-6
CASSRSTGGDSPLHF
TGCGCCAGCAGCCGAAGCACAGGGGGAGATTCACCCCTCCACTTT
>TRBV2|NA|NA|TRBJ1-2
CASTPDTGNYGYTF
TGTGCCAGCACTCCAGATACAGGGAACTATGGCTACACCTTC
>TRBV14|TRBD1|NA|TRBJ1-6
CASSQDRATGGNNSPLHF
TGTGCCAGCAGCCAAGACCGGGCAACAGGGGGCAATAATTCACCCCTCCACTTT
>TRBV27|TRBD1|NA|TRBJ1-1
CASSSYRGLRDAEAFF
TGTGCCAGCAGTTCCTACAGGGGGCTTAGGGATGCTGAAGCTTTCTTT
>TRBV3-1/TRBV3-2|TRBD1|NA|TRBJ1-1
CASSQDQGAGDTEAFF
TGTGCCAGCAGCCAAGATCAGGGGGCGGGCGACACTGAAGCTTTCTTT
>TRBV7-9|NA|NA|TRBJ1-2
CASSLARGIQTGYTF
TGTGCCAGCAGCTTAGCGCGAGGTATCCAGACTGGCTACACCTTC
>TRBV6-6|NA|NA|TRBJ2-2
CASSPPNPMVTGELFF
TGTGCCAGCAGTCCGCCTAACCCCATGGTCACCGGGGAGCTGTTTTTT